The present TCR beta chain was sequenced within a study of T cell repertoires in cytomegalovirus infection. Overall study: Recently described HLA-C-restricted plus well-studied HLA-B-restricted CMV epitopes were used.

Findings of the study overall: Dominating the ex vivo response were HLA-C-restricted CMV-specific TCR beta clonotypes.

In its sample, this clonotype was seen a few times. Antigen: not known. MiXCR, applied by TCRdb to the reads, yields one record per CDR3 protein. This sample carries about 20,000 distinct CDR3 sequences, about 42% of them seen once, and the ten largest clones take about 94%. The CDR3 length is 14 residues. The V end was cut by 3 bases, the J end by 8 bases, with 14 bases between. Germline lookup yields CDR1 LNHDA and CDR2 SQIVND (reference sequence). The J gene is TRBJ2-1, the V gene TRBV19; weak D call: TRBD2 (5 bases). This TCR came from a human donor in good health (CMV status not recorded). Some clones in this sample may be carry-over from other donors' samples. The sample was CD8+ T cells from cultured PBMCs, taken from culture after CMV antigen stimulation. DNA of the CDR3: TGTGCCAGTAGTATGCGCCAACGGGGAGATGAGCAGTTCTTC. It yields the protein CASSMRQRGDEQFF.